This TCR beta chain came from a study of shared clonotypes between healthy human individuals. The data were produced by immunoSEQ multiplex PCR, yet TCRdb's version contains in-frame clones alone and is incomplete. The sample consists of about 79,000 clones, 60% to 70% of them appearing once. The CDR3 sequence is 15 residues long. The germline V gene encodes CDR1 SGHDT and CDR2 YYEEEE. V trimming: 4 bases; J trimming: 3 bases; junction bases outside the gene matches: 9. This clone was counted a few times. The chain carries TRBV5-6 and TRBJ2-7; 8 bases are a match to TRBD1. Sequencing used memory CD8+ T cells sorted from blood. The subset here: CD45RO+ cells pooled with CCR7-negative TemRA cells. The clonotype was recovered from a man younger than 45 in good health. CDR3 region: CASSIPTGENYEQYF. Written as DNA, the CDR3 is TGTGCCAGCAGCATACCGACAGGGGAGAACTACGAGCAGTACTTC. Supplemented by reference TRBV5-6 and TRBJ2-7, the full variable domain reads DAGVTQSPTHLIKTRGQQVTLRCSPKSGHDTVSWYQQALGQGPQFIFQYYEEEERQRGNFPDRFSGHQFPNYSSELNVNALLLGDSALYLCASSIPTGENYEQYFGPGTRLTVT.